This section outlines one T cell receptor (beta chain) sequence together with its context. The table lists this clonotype with many counts. This clone's antigen is unknown. Base-call qualities are not available, and no considerably larger clone is one nucleotide away. Via the germline V gene (reference sequence), CDR1 is SEHNR and CDR2 FQNEAQ. V is pared back by 4 bases and J by 6 bases, with 13 bases lying between the germline termini. Inclusive of the bounding cysteine and phenylalanine, the CDR3 is 14 residues long. Of the read, only the CDR3 DNA is kept; its 42 bases are in frame from base 1. cDNA was synthesized by template-switch 5'RACE using a primer carrying a 10-nucleotide random unique molecular identifier by which each TCR transcript was tagged. Every sequencing run yielded over 170 million TCR-beta sequences covering 15-18 subjects. The RNeasy kit was used for extraction of total RNA. The KAPA Real-time Library Amplification kit was used to amplify TCR-beta VDJ regions with primers targeting the TCR constant region and the 5'RACE anchor. Sample indexes and Illumina adaptors were added in a first PCR, after which library yield was increased in a second PCR. After Ampure bead purification, the TCR product of roughly 650 bp was size-selected on a 2% E-gel SizeSelection system. Before pooling, libraries had their quality checked on a Bioanalyzer, their concentration measured with Qubit, and their quantity determined with the Kapa Library Quantification kit. An Illumina HiSeq 2500 sequenced the libraries paired-end 2 x 150 bp. To increase sequence diversity, roughly 23-30% phiX was spiked into each library pool. From the authors' description of their analysis: Quality-filtered reads were processed with the UMI-based MiGEC pipeline, which removed over 75% of raw TCR sequences during error correction. VDJ genes were aligned to IMGT germline references, and each clonotype was defined by a unique CDR3 amino acid sequence together with V-J genes. Clonal expansion, Shannon diversity, and CDR3 relatedness (CalcPairwiseDistances, ClusterSamples) were evaluated with VDJtools, and phylogenetic trees were built with CLCbio workbench. A clone was classed as expanded if it had 8 or more unique UMIs, a cutoff based on coefficient-of-variation modelling across technical triplicates. TCRdb itself trimmed the public reads at Q25 with fastp, ran MiXCR and retained productive beta chains. Every distinct CDR3 protein forms one entry, paired with its most common genes and DNA. The V and J calls were determined by TCRdb, not by the authors. The sample records about 49,000 distinct CDR3 sequences, over 10% of which are singletons. Roughly 4.3% of the sample rests with the top ten.

The sample originates from a study of neurological immune-mediated disorders (dated by TCRdb to between 2019 and 2020). Regarding the complete study: Peripheral blood TCR-beta repertoires from patients with HTLV-I-associated myelopathy (HAM/TSP), patients with multiple sclerosis, and healthy controls were compared in the study using UMI-based sequencing. The 90 to 120 TCR-beta libraries covered PBMC samples along with longitudinal samples, technical triplicates, and paired sorted CD4+ and CD8+ T-cell subsets. Longitudinal HAM/TSP donors and healthy donors each had 3 time-points at intervals of about 3-45 months. The cohort comprised some 71 subjects: approximately 15 HAM/TSP patients, around 34 multiple sclerosis patients and 20 or so healthy controls.

The meaning of the sample's time point label: longitudinal time-point 2. Libraries from unsorted PBMCs were made from 2 million PBMCs kept in RNAlater at -80 degrees C until RNA extraction. Peripheral blood underwent Ficoll-Hypaque density gradient centrifugation to isolate PBMCs, which were then cryopreserved in liquid nitrogen. The paper's findings and limits, for the study overall: The highest TCR clonal expansion was observed in HAM/TSP patients, whereas the lowest was observed in MS patients, even when compared with healthy controls. No identical CDR3 amino acid sequences were found to be shared among expanded clones across subjects, suggesting that TCR-beta repertoires were private in all groups.

Recombination joined TRBV7-9 with TRBJ1-5, with a weak D call of TRBD1 (6 bases match). This clonotype originated in a male donor with HTLV-1-associated myelopathy (HAM/TSP). The sequenced material came from PBMCs. The nucleotide sequence is TGTGCCAGCAGCTCGGGGGGGGCCGGTCAGCCCCAGCATTTT. The encoded protein is CASSSGGAGQPQHF.